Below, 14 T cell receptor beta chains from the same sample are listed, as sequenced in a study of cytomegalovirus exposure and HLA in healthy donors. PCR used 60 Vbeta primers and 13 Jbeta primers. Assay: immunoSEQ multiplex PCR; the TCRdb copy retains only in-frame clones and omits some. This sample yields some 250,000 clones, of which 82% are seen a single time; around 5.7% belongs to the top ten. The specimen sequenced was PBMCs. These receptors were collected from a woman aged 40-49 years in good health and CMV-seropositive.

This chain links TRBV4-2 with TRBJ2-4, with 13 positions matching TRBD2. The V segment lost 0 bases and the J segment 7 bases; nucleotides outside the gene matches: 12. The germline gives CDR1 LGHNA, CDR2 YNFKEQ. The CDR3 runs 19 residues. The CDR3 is CASSQEGTSGTAFRNIQYF. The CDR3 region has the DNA TGTGCCAGCAGCCAAGAGGGGACTAGCGGGACTGCCTTTAGGAACATTCAGTACTTC.

CDR3 sequence (DNA): TGCAGCGTCGTTGTTCCGGGACAAGCAGAGACCCAGTACTTC. It codes for CSVVVPGQAETQYF. The rearrangement links TRBV29-1 to TRBJ2-5; perhaps TRBD1 as D (6 bases). The CDR3 is made up of 14 amino acids. Germline assignment: CDR1 SQVTM and CDR2 ANQGSEA. Trimming left V 6 bases short and J 4 bases short, with 18 bases between.

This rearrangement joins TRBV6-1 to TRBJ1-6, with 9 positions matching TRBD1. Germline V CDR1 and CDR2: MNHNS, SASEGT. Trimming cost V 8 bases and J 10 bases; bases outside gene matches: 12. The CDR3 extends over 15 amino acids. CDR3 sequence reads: CASDRRDRVGSPLHF. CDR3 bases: TGTGCCAGCGATCGCCGGGACAGGGTAGGATCACCCCTCCACTTT.

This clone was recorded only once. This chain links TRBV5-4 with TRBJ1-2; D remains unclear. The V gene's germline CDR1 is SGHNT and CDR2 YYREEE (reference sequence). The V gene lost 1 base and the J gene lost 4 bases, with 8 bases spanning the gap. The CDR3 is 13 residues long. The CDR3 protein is CASSLRQVYGYTF. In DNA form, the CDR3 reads TGTGCCAGCAGCTTGCGGCAGGTCTATGGCTACACCTTC.

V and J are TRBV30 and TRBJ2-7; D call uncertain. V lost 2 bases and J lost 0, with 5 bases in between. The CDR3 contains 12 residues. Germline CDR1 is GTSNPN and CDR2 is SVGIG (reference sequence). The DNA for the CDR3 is TGTGCCTGGAGTTTCTACTCCTACGAGCAGTACTTC. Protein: CAWSFYSYEQYF.

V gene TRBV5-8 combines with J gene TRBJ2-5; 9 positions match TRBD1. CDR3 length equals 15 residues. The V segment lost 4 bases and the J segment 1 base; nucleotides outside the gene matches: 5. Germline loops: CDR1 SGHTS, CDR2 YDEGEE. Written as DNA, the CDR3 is TGTGCCAGCAGCCGTGGGACAGGGCCCCAAGAGACCCAGTACTTC. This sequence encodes CASSRGTGPQETQYF.

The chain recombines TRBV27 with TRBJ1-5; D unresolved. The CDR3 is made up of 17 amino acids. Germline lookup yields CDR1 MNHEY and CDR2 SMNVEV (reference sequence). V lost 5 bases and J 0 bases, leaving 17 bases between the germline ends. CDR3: CASSPNPGSVSNQPQHF. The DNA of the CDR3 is TGTGCCAGCAGTCCAAACCCGGGATCCGTTAGCAATCAGCCCCAGCATTTT.

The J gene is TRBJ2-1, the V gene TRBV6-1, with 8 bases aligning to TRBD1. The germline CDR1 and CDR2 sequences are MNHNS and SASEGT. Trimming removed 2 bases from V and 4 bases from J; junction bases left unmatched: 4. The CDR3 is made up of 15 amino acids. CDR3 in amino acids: CASSENQGAYNEQFF. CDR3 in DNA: TGTGCCAGCAGTGAAAATCAGGGGGCTTACAATGAGCAGTTCTTC.

The CDR3 sequence is CASSLNIGAGAEAFF. CDR3 nucleotides: TGTGCCAGCAGCTTGAACATAGGGGCGGGGGCTGAAGCTTTCTTT. The V and J genes are TRBV5-8 and TRBJ1-1; D may be TRBD1 (5 bases). CDR1 and CDR2 (germline): SGHTS, YDEGEE. V dropped 1 base and J dropped 6 bases, with 16 bases sitting between them. The CDR3 has 15 amino acids.

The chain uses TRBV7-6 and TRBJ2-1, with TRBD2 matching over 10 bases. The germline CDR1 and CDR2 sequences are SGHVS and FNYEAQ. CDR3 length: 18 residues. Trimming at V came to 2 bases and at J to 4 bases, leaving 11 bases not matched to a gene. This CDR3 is CASSLRSSGGAAYNEQFF. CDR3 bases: TGTGCCAGCAGCTTAAGATCGAGCGGGGGGGCCGCTTACAATGAGCAGTTCTTC. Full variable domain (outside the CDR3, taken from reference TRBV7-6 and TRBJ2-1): GAGVSQSPRYKVTKRGQDVALRCDPISGHVSLYWYRQALGQGPEFLTYFNYEAQQDKSGLPNDRFSAERPEGSISTLTIQRTEQRDSAMYRCASSLRSSGGAAYNEQFFGPGTRLTVL.

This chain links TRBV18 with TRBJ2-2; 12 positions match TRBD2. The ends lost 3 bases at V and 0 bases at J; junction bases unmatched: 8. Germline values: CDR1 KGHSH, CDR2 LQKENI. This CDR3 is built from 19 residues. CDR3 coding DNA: TGTGCCAGCTCACCTGGACTAGCGGGGCCGGGCCCGAACACCGGGGAGCTGTTTTTT. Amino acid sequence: CASSPGLAGPGPNTGELFF.

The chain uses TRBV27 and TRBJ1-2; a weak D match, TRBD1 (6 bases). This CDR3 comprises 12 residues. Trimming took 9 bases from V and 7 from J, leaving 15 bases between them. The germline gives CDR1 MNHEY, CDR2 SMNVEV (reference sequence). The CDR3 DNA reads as TGTGCCAGTCGGGGGGCGGTGGGTGGCTACACCTTC. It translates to CASRGAVGGYTF.

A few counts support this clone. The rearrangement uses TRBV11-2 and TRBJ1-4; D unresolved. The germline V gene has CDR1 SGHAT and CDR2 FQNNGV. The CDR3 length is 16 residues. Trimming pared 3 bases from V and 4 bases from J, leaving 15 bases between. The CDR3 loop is CASSFSLTVNNEKLFF. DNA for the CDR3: TGTGCCAGCAGCTTCTCTCTAACAGTAAATAATGAAAAACTGTTTTTT.

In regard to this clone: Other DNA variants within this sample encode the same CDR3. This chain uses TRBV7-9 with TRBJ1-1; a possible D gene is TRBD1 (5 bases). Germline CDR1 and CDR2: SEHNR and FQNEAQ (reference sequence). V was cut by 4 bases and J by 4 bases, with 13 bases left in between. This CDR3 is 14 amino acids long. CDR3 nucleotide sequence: TGTGCCAGCAGCTCCCTCACGGGGGGCACTGAAGCTTTCTTT. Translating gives CASSSLTGGTEAFF.